Listed here are 10 T cell receptor beta chains from one sample, sequenced in a study of blood T cells in healthy people across ages. Primed by a sample-barcoded 5' primer and a J-beta primer mix, a second PCR proceeded for about 7 to 12 cycles. TCRdb re-analysed the 5' RACE reads in MiXCR, keeping a single row per CDR3 protein. Of hundreds of thousands of distinct CDR3 sequences listed, more than 20% were seen once; the top ten hold under 4%. Specimen: blood. Every receptor here comes from a man between 65 and 80 years old in good health.

This chain uses TRBV12-3 or TRBV12-4 with TRBJ2-4; D call uncertain. The CDR3 is 14 residues long. Trimming left V 4 bases short and J 0 bases short, with 7 bases between. The CDR3 nucleotides read TGTGCCAGCAGTTCCGGAGTAGCCAAAAACATTCAGTACTTC. Residues: CASSSGVAKNIQYF.

This clonotype occurred a few times. One base away lies a much larger clone, so this may be a sequencing read error. This chain links TRBV7-6 with TRBJ2-5; no firm D call. The V end was cut by 5 bases, the J end by 1 base, with 5 bases between. Germline V gene lookup returns CDR1 SGHVS and CDR2 FNYEAQ. The CDR3 loop spans 12 amino acids. This CDR3 reads CASSVLQETQYF. In nucleotides, the CDR3 is TGTGCCAGCAGCGTACTCCAAGAGACCCAGTACTTC.

This clonotype was recorded many times. The chain couples TRBV10-3 to TRBJ2-5; 9 nucleotides align to TRBD1. Unmatched junction bases numbered 4, after V lost 3 bases and J lost 5 bases. The CDR3 totals 14 residues. CDR1 is ENHRY, CDR2 SYGVKD, per germline. CDR3 sequence reads: CAISEQGAVETQYF. In DNA form, the CDR3 reads TGTGCCATCAGTGAACAGGGGGCCGTGGAGACCCAGTACTTC.

V gene TRBV5-1 combines with J gene TRBJ2-5; no clear D gene. V lost 0 bases to trimming and J lost 1 base, with 16 bases between them. Germline V lookup: CDR1 SGHRS, CDR2 YFSETQ. The CDR3 is 17 amino acids. CDR3 DNA: TGCGCCAGCAGCTTGGCCGTATCAGGCGGATTCCAAGAGACCCAGTACTTC. Translation: CASSLAVSGGFQETQYF.

There are a few counts of this clonotype. The V call is TRBV7-3, the J call TRBJ2-4; tentative D call: TRBD2 (5 bases). The germline V and J ends were trimmed by 4 bases and 9 bases, with 10 bases remaining between them. This CDR3 region has 12 residues. CDR1 is SGHTA and CDR2 is FQGTGA in the germline V gene. CDR3 sequence: CASSSDRGIQYF. The CDR3 DNA reads as TGTGCCAGCAGCTCCGACCGGGGCATTCAGTACTTC.

This clonotype was recorded once. This may be a read error: a much more frequent sequence differs by one nucleotide. V usage is TRBV14 and J usage is TRBJ2-1; 9 bases fit TRBD2. CDR3 length: 16 amino acids. The germline CDR1 and CDR2 sequences are SGHDN and FVKESK. V was pared by 1 base and J by 7 bases, with 8 bases of the junction left unmatched. CDR3 in amino acids: CASSQATSGLGNEQFF. The CDR3 DNA is TGTGCCAGCAGCCAAGCGACTAGCGGACTAGGGAATGAGCAGTTCTTC.

This clonotype was picked up a small number of times. The V gene is TRBV15, the J gene TRBJ1-1, with D perhaps matching TRBD1 (6 bases). Trimming shortened V by 0 bases and J by 7 bases, and 15 bases separated the two germline ends. CDR1 is LNHNV and CDR2 is YYDKDF in the germline V gene (reference sequence). The CDR3 spans 15 residues. The CDR3 sequence: CATSRDQTFRGEAFF. The CDR3 DNA is TGTGCCACCAGCAGAGATCAGACGTTCAGGGGTGAAGCTTTCTTT.

The chain uses TRBV9 and TRBJ2-5; TRBD1 agrees at 8 bases. CDR1 SGDLS and CDR2 YYNGEE come from the germline V gene. After removal of 0 bases from V and 11 bases from J, the junction contained 15 bases not matched to a gene. The CDR3 contains 16 residues. CDR3 in amino acids: CASSVAGQVVFREQYF. In DNA form, the CDR3 reads TGTGCCAGCAGCGTAGCGGGACAGGTGGTTTTTAGGGAGCAGTACTTC.

This chain uses TRBV28 with TRBJ2-1, with 8 bases that match TRBD2. There are 15 residues in the CDR3. Unmatched junction bases numbered 8, after V lost 3 bases and J lost 7 bases. Germline CDR1 MDHEN, CDR2 SYDVKM. CDR3 sequence: CASSFLSSGLNEQFF. In nucleotides, the CDR3 is TGTGCCAGCAGTTTCCTTTCTAGCGGGCTGAATGAGCAGTTCTTC.

The chain couples TRBV3-1 to TRBJ2-5; the D is unclear. Trimming shortened V by 0 bases and J by 0 bases, and 11 bases separated the two germline ends. CDR1 and CDR2 from the germline V gene are LGHDT and YNNKEL (reference sequence). The CDR3 has 16 residues. Here the CDR3 reads CASSQERTAYQETQYF. CDR3 sequence (DNA): TGTGCCAGCAGCCAAGAAAGGACCGCGTACCAAGAGACCCAGTACTTC.